The 10 T cell receptor beta chains listed next were all sequenced from one sample in a study of neurological immune-mediated disorders (dated by TCRdb to about 2019). Libraries were built with 5' RACE. TCRdb names Illumina HiSeq 2500 as the instrument used. TCRdb cleaned the public reads at Q25 with fastp, built clones with MiXCR and kept in-frame beta chains. Rows are unified per CDR3 protein, each entry keeping the most common DNA and genes. Present in this sample are about 43,000 distinct CDR3 sequences, 10% to 15% of which were seen just once. Around 1.3% of the sample lies in the top ten. The material sequenced was PBMCs. Receptor source: a female donor in good health.

This clonotype came up many times. V usage is TRBV5-5 and J usage is TRBJ1-2; 9 positions match TRBD1. CDR3 length: 15 amino acids. Germline V CDR1 and CDR2: SGHKS, YYEKEE (reference sequence). The V gene end was trimmed by 5 bases and the J gene end by 2 bases; junction bases not matched to a gene: 7. The CDR3 nucleotides read TGTGCCAGCAGAACCCCCGGGACAGGGAACTATGGCTACACCTTC. It encodes CASRTPGTGNYGYTF.

This clonotype was detected many times. This rearrangement joins TRBV2 to TRBJ2-1; D is undetermined. CDR1 is SNHLY, CDR2 FYNNEI, per germline. V gave up 6 bases and J gave up 4 bases, with 4 bases separating them. The CDR3 covers 11 residues. In DNA form, the CDR3 reads TGTGCCAGCAGCCCATACAATGAGCAGTTCTTC. Translation: CASSPYNEQFF.

The chain has TRBV29-1 and TRBJ2-3; D unclear. V lost 2 bases, J lost 0 bases, and 9 bases lay in between. The CDR3 has 14 amino acids. Looked up from germline, CDR1 is SQVTM and CDR2 is ANQGSEA. The CDR3 DNA follows: TGCAGCGTTGAAAAGGCAACTAGCACAGATACGCAGTATTTT. It codes for CSVEKATSTDTQYF.

This clonotype was observed at least ten times. The J gene is TRBJ2-3, the V gene TRBV5-1; D gene ambiguous. This CDR3 has 15 residues. Germline lookup yields CDR1 SGHRS and CDR2 YFSETQ. V dropped 5 bases and J dropped 5 bases, with 18 bases sitting between them. The CDR3 sequence: CASRRALTGGDTQYF. In DNA, the CDR3 is TGCGCCAGCAGAAGGGCCCTCACGGGTGGAGATACGCAGTATTTT.

This clonotype was detected many times. The chain links TRBV15 to TRBJ2-7; D remains ambiguous. The V end was cut by 0 bases, the J end by 1 base, with 13 bases between. Germline assignment: CDR1 LNHNV and CDR2 YYDKDF (reference sequence). The CDR3 runs to 16 residues. The CDR3 region has the DNA TGTGCCACCAGCAGAGATTCCCCAATGGGGTCCTACGAGCAGTACTTC. Its translation is CATSRDSPMGSYEQYF. The full variable domain, in which reference TRBV15 and TRBJ2-7 provide the parts outside the CDR3, is DAMVIQNPRYQVTQFGKPVTLSCSQTLNHNVMYWYQQKSSQAPKLLFHYYDKDFNNEADTPDNFQSRRPNTSFCFLDIRSPGLGDTAMYLCATSRDSPMGSYEQYFGPGTRLTVT.

This clonotype has a count of ten or more. The chain joins TRBV20-1 to TRBJ1-4; possible D gene TRBD1, 5 bases. The CDR3 consists of 12 residues. Trimming pared 5 bases from V and 8 bases from J, leaving 12 bases between. CDR1 and CDR2 from the germline V gene are DFQATT and SNEGSKA (reference sequence). CDR3 sequence: CSAGGRSEKLFF. The DNA for the CDR3 is TGCAGTGCTGGGGGAAGGTCGGAAAAACTGTTTTTT.

This clonotype was seen ten or more times. This chain links TRBV20-1 with TRBJ2-7; D remains ambiguous. Trimming took 4 bases from V and 1 from J, leaving 11 bases between them. Germline loops: CDR1 DFQATT, CDR2 SNEGSKA (reference sequence). CDR3 length: 13 residues. DNA of the CDR3: TGCAGTGCTAAGGCCGGGTCTTCCTACGAGCAGTACTTC. Translating gives CSAKAGSSYEQYF.

This clonotype came up many times. A much larger clone lies a single base off, so this may be a read error. The V call is TRBV7-9, the J call TRBJ2-1; D is unresolved. The CDR3 spans 15 residues. Trimming took 5 bases from V and 5 from J, leaving 16 bases between them. The germline V gene has CDR1 SEHNR and CDR2 FQNEAQ (reference sequence). CDR3 coding DNA: TGTGCCAGCAGCGGATGCGTGACAAATAACAATGAGCAGTTCTTC. Translation gives CASSGCVTNNNEQFF.

This clonotype was seen at least ten times. CDR3 sequence (DNA): TGTGCCAGCAGCCAGGGGACGGCGGGGAGCACTGAAGCTTTCTTT. Amino acids: CASSQGTAGSTEAFF. V and J are TRBV3-1 and TRBJ1-1; D might be TRBD1 (5 bases). The CDR3 has 15 amino acids. The germline V gene has CDR1 LGHDT and CDR2 YNNKEL (reference sequence). V shed 3 bases and J shed 4 bases, with 15 bases lying between them.

This clonotype was found many times. V is TRBV14 and J is TRBJ1-6; D is possibly TRBD1 (6 bases). V was shortened by 1 base and J by 10 bases, with 14 bases between the two germline ends. Looked up from germline, CDR1 is SGHDN and CDR2 is FVKESK. There are 15 residues in the CDR3. This CDR3 is CASSQVWGGRSPLHF. The CDR3 DNA sequence: TGTGCCAGCAGCCAAGTTTGGGGGGGCCGGTCACCCCTCCACTTT.